These T cell receptor beta chains were read from a single sample in a study of shared clonotypes between healthy human individuals. Here immunoSEQ multiplex PCR was the method, and the copy in TCRdb shows in-frame clones only, minus some. The data contain more than 2,000,000 clones, about 92% of them singletons. The source material was naive CD4+ T cells from PBMCs. These receptors were taken from a young man in good health. Some clones in this sample may be carry-over from other donors' samples. CDR3s include the opening cysteine and the closing phenylalanine or tryptophan. D genes are given only for firm matches. For some rows the clone size is stated as once, few or many, or as a class when expanded; others skip it.

V gene	J gene	D gene	clone size	CDR3 protein	CDR3 DNA
TRBV6-5	TRBJ2-1	-	-	CASSYFTAESYNEQFF	TGTGCCAGCAGTTACTTTACAGCGGAGTCCTACAATGAGCAGTTCTTC
TRBV9	TRBJ2-7	-	-	CASSVFDSALYEQYF	TGTGCCAGCAGCGTTTTCGACTCCGCTCTTTACGAGCAGTACTTC
TRBV6-5	TRBJ1-1	TRBD1	-	CASSRDRGHMGAFF	TGTGCCAGCAGTCGGGACAGGGGCCATATGGGAGCTTTCTTT
TRBV5-1	TRBJ2-3	TRBD2	-	CASSSGLVLDTQYF	TGCGCCAGCAGCTCGGGACTAGTACTCGATACGCAGTATTTT
TRBV7-7	TRBJ2-3	-	-	CASSLGTTDTQYF	TGTGCCAGCAGCCTTGGGACCACAGATACGCAGTATTTT
TRBV19	TRBJ2-7	-	-	CASSYRGEQYF	TGTGCCAGTAGTTATAGGGGTGAGCAGTACTTC
TRBV5-6	TRBJ2-3	TRBD2	-	CASSLPGLSTDTQYF	TGTGCCAGCAGCTTGCCGGGACTAAGCACAGATACGCAGTATTTT
TRBV5-4	TRBJ2-7	-	-	CASSFWADPIYEQYF	TGTGCCAGCAGCTTCTGGGCAGACCCGATCTACGAGCAGTACTTC
TRBV7-2	TRBJ2-3	TRBD2	-	CASSWGLAGVGDTDTQYF	TGTGCCAGCAGCTGGGGACTAGCGGGAGTTGGGGACACAGATACGCAGTATTTT
TRBV7-9	TRBJ1-2	-	-	CASSFPSQGYTF	TGTGCCAGCAGCTTCCCCAGTCAGGGCTACACCTTC
TRBV25-1	TRBJ1-2	-	-	CASSVLEGYTF	TGTGCCAGCAGTGTATTAGAGGGCTACACCTTC
TRBV6-5	TRBJ1-5	-	-	CASSRTEYSNQPQHF	TGTGCCAGCAGTCGGACAGAATATAGCAATCAGCCCCAGCATTTT
TRBV9	TRBJ1-5	-	-	CASSATDSNQPQHF	TGTGCCAGCAGCGCGACGGATAGCAATCAGCCCCAGCATTTT
TRBV30	TRBJ1-3	-	-	CAWSGGGLGNTIYF	TGTGCCTGGAGTGGGGGGGGCCTTGGAAACACCATATATTTT
TRBV25-1	TRBJ2-2	TRBD1	-	CASSEPSGTGDLGELFF	TGTGCCAGCAGTGAACCTTCCGGGACAGGGGATCTCGGGGAGCTGTTTTTT
TRBV11-3	TRBJ2-3	TRBD2	-	CASSPGLAEERDTQYF	TGTGCCAGCAGCCCGGGACTAGCGGAAGAAAGAGATACGCAGTATTTT
TRBV14	TRBJ2-3	TRBD1	-	CASSQVLQGAADTQYF	TGTGCCAGCAGCCAAGTCCTACAGGGGGCCGCAGATACGCAGTATTTT
TRBV27	TRBJ2-7	-	-	CASSLNSGTAYEQYF	TGTGCCAGCAGTCTCAATTCCGGGACTGCGTACGAGCAGTACTTC
TRBV2	TRBJ2-1	TRBD2	-	CASSEGLAGGSYNEQFF	TGTGCCAGCAGTGAAGGACTAGCGGGAGGCTCCTACAATGAGCAGTTCTTC
TRBV5-1	TRBJ2-2	-	-	CASSGRGADTGELFF	TGCGCCAGCAGCGGACGGGGGGCCGACACCGGGGAGCTGTTTTTT
TRBV15	TRBJ2-5	-	-	CATSSGTGETQYF	TGTGCCACCAGCAGCGGAACAGGGGAGACCCAGTACTTC
TRBV4-1	TRBJ2-7	-	once	CASSQRWLDTSYEQYF	TGCGCCAGCAGCCAAAGGTGGCTGGACACCTCCTACGAGCAGTACTTC
TRBV6-5	TRBJ1-2	TRBD1	-	CASSYGQGAGGYTF	TGTGCCAGCAGTTACGGGCAGGGGGCAGGTGGCTACACCTTC
TRBV30	TRBJ1-5	TRBD1	-	CAWSGGQGSDQPQHF	TGTGCCTGGAGTGGGGGACAGGGCAGCGATCAGCCCCAGCATTTT
TRBV19	TRBJ2-1	TRBD2	-	CASSESVRASGYNEQFF	TGTGCCAGTAGTGAAAGCGTCCGGGCTAGCGGGTACAATGAGCAGTTCTTC
TRBV13	TRBJ1-2	-	-	CASSLVGAAIGYTF	TGTGCCAGCAGCTTAGTCGGGGCAGCTATCGGCTACACCTTC
TRBV7-3	TRBJ2-1	TRBD1	-	CASSFIGTVNNEQFF	TGTGCCAGCAGCTTCATCGGGACAGTCAACAATGAGCAGTTCTTC
TRBV9	TRBJ2-1	-	-	CASSVGTYYNEQFF	TGTGCCAGCAGCGTAGGGACATACTACAATGAGCAGTTCTTC
TRBV19	TRBJ2-7	TRBD1	-	CASSPPGTGGYEQYF	TGTGCCAGTAGTCCCCCCGGGACAGGGGGGTACGAGCAGTACTTC
TRBV6-1	TRBJ2-7	TRBD1	-	CASSERTGPYEQYF	TGTGCCAGCAGTGAGAGGACAGGACCATACGAGCAGTACTTC
TRBV7-6	TRBJ2-3	-	-	CASSYRTRSTDTQYF	TGTGCCAGCAGCTACCGGACACGGAGCACAGATACGCAGTATTTT
TRBV2	TRBJ2-7	-	-	CASGTGYSYEQYF	TGTGCCAGCGGAACAGGGTACTCCTACGAGCAGTACTTC
TRBV19	TRBJ2-1	-	-	CASSIEGRTYNEQFF	TGTGCCAGTAGTATCGAAGGGAGAACCTACAATGAGCAGTTCTTC
TRBV28	TRBJ1-3	-	-	CASSLAGYGNTIYF	TGTGCCAGCAGTTTAGCAGGGTATGGAAACACCATATATTTT
TRBV18	TRBJ2-2	TRBD1	-	CASSRGQGNTGELFF	TGTGCCAGCTCCCGGGGACAGGGCAACACCGGGGAGCTGTTTTTT
TRBV9	TRBJ2-7	TRBD2	-	CASSVGLAGGGVHEQYF	TGTGCCAGCAGCGTTGGACTAGCGGGAGGCGGCGTGCACGAGCAGTACTTC
TRBV25-1	TRBJ2-3	-	-	CASSDRKVAAVLYTQYF	TGTGCCAGCAGTGATCGAAAGGTAGCGGCGGTGTTGTATACGCAGTATTTT
TRBV7-3	TRBJ2-7	-	-	CASSPDTYEQYF	TGTGCCAGCAGTCCAGACACCTACGAGCAGTACTTC
TRBV6-1	TRBJ2-7	TRBD1	-	CASILGTGTYEQYF	TGTGCCAGCATCCTTGGGACAGGGACCTACGAGCAGTACTTC
TRBV19	TRBJ1-2	-	-	CASKGGGYTF	TGTGCCAGTAAAGGGGGTGGCTACACCTTC
TRBV7-9	TRBJ2-7	-	few	CASSLLGRSYEQYF	TGTGCCAGCAGCTTACTAGGACGGTCCTACGAGCAGTACTTC
TRBV10-3	TRBJ1-4	-	once	CAISESAYEKLFF	TGTGCCATCAGTGAGTCTGCGTATGAAAAACTGTTTTTT
TRBV15	TRBJ2-1	-	once	CATSRDVRNEQFF	TGTGCCACCAGCAGAGATGTTCGTAATGAGCAGTTCTTC
TRBV28	TRBJ2-7	-	-	CASSLSVTYEQYF	TGTGCCAGCAGTTTATCTGTCACCTACGAGCAGTACTTC
TRBV7-8	TRBJ1-1	TRBD1	-	CASSFLGRGLTEAFF	TGTGCCAGCAGCTTTTTAGGCAGGGGGCTTACTGAAGCTTTCTTT
TRBV5-1	TRBJ2-7	TRBD2	-	CASRHPGTSGPGVPYEQYF	TGCGCCAGCAGGCATCCCGGGACTAGCGGGCCCGGAGTCCCCTACGAGCAGTACTTC
TRBV14	TRBJ2-5	TRBD2	-	CASSQEGLAGEETQYF	TGTGCCAGCAGCCAAGAGGGACTAGCGGGAGAAGAGACCCAGTACTTC
TRBV7-3	TRBJ2-2	TRBD2	-	CASSLTRLAENTGELFF	TGTGCCAGCAGCTTAACTAGACTAGCGGAAAACACCGGGGAGCTGTTTTTT
TRBV6-1	TRBJ1-1	TRBD1	-	CASSERTGAYVRGRAFF	TGTGCCAGCAGTGAAAGGACAGGGGCTTATGTTAGGGGGAGAGCTTTCTTT
TRBV28	TRBJ1-1	-	-	CASSLVTNTEAFF	TGTGCCAGCAGTTTGGTGACGAACACTGAAGCTTTCTTT
TRBV10-3	TRBJ2-3	-	-	CAISTPSTDTQYF	TGTGCCATCAGCACTCCTAGCACAGATACGCAGTATTTT
TRBV5-1	TRBJ2-1	-	-	CASSLAMGAQYNEQFF	TGCGCCAGCAGCTTGGCCATGGGCGCCCAGTACAATGAGCAGTTCTTC